The 31 T cell receptor beta chains listed next were all sequenced from one sample in a study of shared clonotypes between healthy human individuals. Some clones are missing from TCRdb's copy, which holds only in-frame ones; the method was immunoSEQ multiplex PCR. The sample records approximately 1,000,000 clones, approximately 78% being singletons. Sequencing was carried out using memory CD4+ T cells from PBMCs. The subset denotes: CD45RA-negative fraction. Every receptor here comes from a man between 18 and 35 years old in good health. Some clones in this sample may be carry-over from other donors' samples.

The genes are TRBV27 and TRBJ1-5; 7 positions match TRBD1. The CDR3 covers 16 residues. Per germline, CDR1 MNHEY and CDR2 SMNVEV (reference sequence). J lost 0 bases, V lost 6 bases, and 8 bases had no gene match. CDR3 nucleotide sequence: TGTGCCAGCAGCAGGGGGATACCTTATAGCAATCAGCCCCAGCATTTT. This translates into CASSRGIPYSNQPQHF.

V usage is TRBV5-1 and J usage is TRBJ2-5, with D perhaps TRBD1 (5 bases). The V gene lost 4 bases and the J gene lost 2 bases, with 12 bases spanning the gap. This CDR3 region has 14 residues. Germline values: CDR1 SGHRS, CDR2 YFSETQ. The CDR3 loop is CASSPQQGQETQYF. The CDR3 nucleotides are TGCGCCAGCAGCCCCCAGCAGGGACAAGAGACCCAGTACTTC.

The genes are TRBV18 and TRBJ2-3; D ambiguous. Trimming removed 2 bases at V and 3 bases at J, with 9 bases between. Germline CDR1 is KGHSH and CDR2 is LQKENI. The CDR3 is 14 residues long. The CDR3 protein is CASSPSASTDTQYF. For the CDR3, the DNA is TGTGCCAGCTCACCATCAGCCTCTACAGATACGCAGTATTTT.

The rearrangement uses TRBV7-3 and TRBJ2-1; D is possibly TRBD2 (6 bases). V lost 5 bases and J 8 bases, leaving 22 bases between the germline ends. The CDR3 has 16 amino acids. In germline, CDR1 is SGHTA, CDR2 FQGTGA. The CDR3 nucleotides are TGTGCCAGCAGCCCCCTCCCGGTAACGGGAGTCGATGAGCAGTTCTTC. Its protein product is CASSPLPVTGVDEQFF.

This chain uses TRBV2 with TRBJ1-4; TRBD1 matches 7 bases. Losses at the gene ends were 3 bases for V and 1 base for J; bases not matched to a gene: 5. The CDR3 covers 16 residues. CDR1 and CDR2 (germline): SNHLY, FYNNEI. CDR3 in DNA: TGTGCCAGCAGTGATCCCCCAGGGGGAACTAATGAAAAACTGTTTTTT. It translates to CASSDPPGGTNEKLFF.

This clone was found once. V is TRBV4-3 and J is TRBJ1-1; 7 positions agree with TRBD1. V trimming: 3 bases; J trimming: 5 bases; junction bases outside the gene matches: 12. The germline V gene encodes CDR1 LGHNA and CDR2 YSLEER. This CDR3 has 16 residues. The DNA for the CDR3 is TGCGCCAGCAGCCAGCAACCAAGACAGGGCTTAACTGAAGCTTTCTTT. The encoded protein is CASSQQPRQGLTEAFF.

With regard to this clone: This sample also contains other DNA sequences that code for the same CDR3. V and J are TRBV11-3 and TRBJ2-5; D is undetermined. V was pared by 0 bases and J by 1 base, with 3 bases between. The CDR3 length is 13 residues. CDR1 is SGHNT, CDR2 YENEEA, per germline. The CDR3 here is CASSLESQETQYF. Written as DNA, the CDR3 is TGTGCCAGCAGCTTAGAAAGCCAAGAGACCCAGTACTTC.

V and J are TRBV28 and TRBJ2-4; D assignment may be TRBD1 or TRBD2 (5 bases each). This CDR3 is built from 17 residues. V lost 5 bases to trimming and J lost 8 bases, with 25 bases between them. Germline-derived CDR1 and CDR2 are MDHEN and SYDVKM. The CDR3 protein is CASSPLPVGRPRDIQYF. The CDR3 region has the DNA TGTGCCAGCAGTCCGCTCCCGGTGGGACGACCTAGGGACATTCAGTACTTC.

This chain links TRBV19 with TRBJ2-1, with 11 bases lining up with TRBD1. V trimming: 5 bases; J trimming: 0 bases; junction bases outside the gene matches: 6. Germline lookup yields CDR1 LNHDA and CDR2 SQIVND (reference sequence). CDR3 length equals 17 residues. The CDR3 DNA reads as TGTGCCAGTAGTCTCAGGACAGGGGGCAGCTCCTACAATGAGCAGTTCTTC. The encoded protein is CASSLRTGGSSYNEQFF.

The chain is built from TRBV19 and TRBJ2-1; D remains unclear. Germline CDR1 is LNHDA and CDR2 is SQIVND (reference sequence). V gave up 7 bases and J gave up 8 bases, with 6 bases separating them. The CDR3 has 10 amino acids. The CDR3: CASTGDEQFF. The DNA for the CDR3 is TGTGCCAGTACTGGGGATGAGCAGTTCTTC. Full variable domain (remainder filled in from reference TRBV19 and TRBJ2-1): DGGITQSPKYLFRKEGQNVTLSCEQNLNHDAMYWYRQDPGQGLRLIYYSQIVNDFQKGDIAEGYSVSREKKESFPLTVTSAQKNPTAFYLCASTGDEQFFGPGTRLTVL.

The V and J genes are TRBV18 and TRBJ1-4; D not certain. The length of the CDR3 is 12 residues. Germline V gene lookup returns CDR1 KGHSH and CDR2 LQKENI. V was trimmed by 5 bases and J by 8 bases, leaving 9 bases between them. The CDR3 here is CASSSGGEKLFF. The CDR3, as DNA: TGTGCCAGCTCATCAGGTGGGGAAAAACTGTTTTTT.

This chain uses TRBV6-6 with TRBJ2-7; D is undetermined. The CDR3 has 14 residues. Trimming removed 2 bases from V and 2 bases from J, with 10 bases in between. The V gene's germline CDR1 is MNHNY and CDR2 SVGAGI (reference sequence). CDR3: CASSYKGITYEQYF. The CDR3 DNA reads TGTGCCAGCAGTTACAAGGGTATCACCTACGAGCAGTACTTC.

The rearrangement uses TRBV19 and TRBJ1-2, with D hard to call. The CDR3 is made up of 13 amino acids. V was clipped by 3 bases and J by 4 bases, with 9 bases between them. The V gene's germline CDR1 is LNHDA and CDR2 SQIVND (reference sequence). CDR3 amino acids: CASSITARYGYTF. CDR3 DNA sequence: TGTGCCAGTAGTATCACAGCCCGCTATGGCTACACCTTC.

This chain uses TRBV18 with TRBJ1-3; TRBD1 matches 11 bases. The junction had 6 bases not matched to a gene; V was cut back by 3 bases and J by 2 bases. The CDR3 has 17 amino acids. Germline V gives CDR1 KGHSH, CDR2 LQKENI. The CDR3 region is CASSPLPGQGAGNTIYF. CDR3 bases: TGTGCCAGCTCACCCTTGCCGGGACAGGGGGCTGGAAACACCATATATTTT.

This chain uses TRBV5-5 with TRBJ2-3; no reliable D call. CDR1 is SGHKS, CDR2 YYEKEE, per germline (reference sequence). V was shortened by 4 bases and J by 2 bases, with 11 bases between the two germline ends. The CDR3 covers 14 residues. The CDR3 sequence: CASSPTGYTDTQYF. DNA for the CDR3: TGTGCCAGCAGCCCTACGGGCTACACAGATACGCAGTATTTT. Together with reference TRBV5-5 and TRBJ2-3, the CDR3 gives the full variable domain: DAGVTQSPTHLIKTRGQQVTLRCSPISGHKSVSWYQQVLGQGPQFIFQYYEKEERGRGNFPDRFSARQFPNYSSELNVNALLLGDSALYLCASSPTGYTDTQYFGPGTRLTVL.

This rearrangement joins TRBV7-9 to TRBJ2-2; tentatively, D is TRBD1 (7 bases). V lost 4 bases, J lost 1 base, and 16 bases lay in between. This CDR3 region has 17 residues. Per germline, CDR1 SEHNR and CDR2 FQNEAQ (reference sequence). CDR3 region: CASSWRGQGRNTGELFF. The CDR3 coding sequence is TGTGCCAGCAGCTGGAGGGGGCAGGGAAGGAACACCGGGGAGCTGTTTTTT.

The rearrangement joins TRBV5-1 to TRBJ2-5, with no clear D. Trimming took off 0 bases at V and 5 bases at J, with 8 bases between the two ends. The V gene's germline CDR1 is SGHRS and CDR2 YFSETQ. CDR3 size: 13 residues. The chain's CDR3 is CASSLGSFETQYF. CDR3 nucleotides: TGCGCCAGCAGCTTGGGGTCCTTCGAGACCCAGTACTTC.

The chain is built from TRBV7-8 and TRBJ1-2; the D is unclear. Germline V gives CDR1 SGHVS, CDR2 FQNEAQ. The germline V and J ends were trimmed by 4 bases and 4 bases, with 13 bases remaining between them. This CDR3 has 14 amino acids. The CDR3 protein is CASSSIVGPYGYTF. CDR3 nucleotides: TGTGCCAGCAGCTCGATCGTCGGGCCCTATGGCTACACCTTC.

The chain employs TRBV9 and TRBJ2-7, with D possibly called TRBD1 or TRBD2 (5 bases each). This CDR3 has 13 amino acids. Between the trimmed V and J ends, which lost 9 bases and 6 bases, there was a span of 19 bases. Germline V gene sequence: CDR1 SGDLS, CDR2 YYNGEE. The CDR3 here is CATNRGDAGEQYF. The CDR3 DNA sequence: TGTGCCACTAATAGGGGAGACGCCGGCGAGCAGTACTTC. The whole variable domain, remainder taken from reference TRBV9 and TRBJ2-7, is DSGVTQTPKHLITATGQRVTLRCSPRSGDLSVYWYQQSLDQGLQFLIQYYNGEERAKGNILERFSAQQFPDLHSELNLSSLELGDSALYFCATNRGDAGEQYFGPGTRLTVT.

The gene calls are TRBV7-9 and TRBJ2-1, with 12 bases lining up with TRBD2. This CDR3 has 19 amino acids. With V trimmed by 5 bases and J by 1 base, 12 bases remained unmatched. CDR1 is SEHNR and CDR2 is FQNEAQ in the germline V gene (reference sequence). The CDR3 protein is CASSPSGRAGGWSYNEQFF. The CDR3 region has the DNA TGTGCCAGCAGCCCTAGCGGGAGGGCCGGAGGTTGGTCCTACAATGAGCAGTTCTTC.

The chain joins TRBV13 to TRBJ2-1; tentative D call: TRBD2 (5 bases). With 3 bases removed from V and 5 bases from J, the gap between germline ends came to 20 bases. Germline loops: CDR1 PRHDT, CDR2 FYEKMQ (reference sequence). The CDR3 is 17 amino acids. This CDR3 reads CASSFSAGPKHNNEQFF. For the CDR3, the DNA is TGTGCCAGCAGCTTTTCGGCGGGCCCGAAGCATAACAATGAGCAGTTCTTC.

V usage is TRBV5-1 and J usage is TRBJ2-1; the D gene is possibly TRBD1 (6 bases). CDR1 and CDR2 from the germline V gene are SGHRS and YFSETQ. CDR3 size: 16 residues. V was shortened by 5 bases and J by 0 bases, with 15 bases between the two germline ends. CDR3 amino acids: CASSLTGQRSYNEQFF. In DNA form, the CDR3 reads TGCGCCAGCAGTCTGACCGGACAGCGCTCCTACAATGAGCAGTTCTTC.

This clone was found a few times. This sequence joins TRBV7-2 and TRBJ1-2, with 7 bases lining up with TRBD1. This CDR3 has 15 residues. V was clipped by 4 bases and J by 6 bases; unmatched bases: 11. Germline V lookup: CDR1 SGHTA, CDR2 FQGNSA. The CDR3 reads CASSSGTVLVNGYTF. In nucleotides, the CDR3 is TGTGCCAGCAGCTCCGGGACAGTTCTTGTCAATGGCTACACCTTC.

Here the CDR3 reads CASSVATGRGQETQYF. The CDR3 DNA sequence: TGTGCCAGCAGCGTAGCCACGGGGCGGGGCCAAGAGACCCAGTACTTC. J is TRBJ2-5 and V is TRBV9; possibly TRBD2 for D (6 bases). V lost 0 bases to trimming and J lost 1 base, with 13 bases between them. CDR1 SGDLS and CDR2 YYNGEE come from the germline V gene. The CDR3 sequence is 16 residues long.

This chain links TRBV2 with TRBJ2-1; D may be TRBD2 (6 bases). Germline assignment: CDR1 SNHLY and CDR2 FYNNEI. The CDR3 totals 13 residues. The V end was cut by 8 bases, the J end by 8 bases, with 16 bases between. The DNA for the CDR3 is TGTGCCAGCCAACCCCGGGAGATGGATGAGCAGTTCTTC. It encodes CASQPREMDEQFF.

In its sample, this clone was seen once. The same CDR3 can be traced to other DNA sequences in this sample. The chain is built from TRBV5-1 and TRBJ1-4; no clear D gene. The germline CDR1 and CDR2 sequences are SGHRS and YFSETQ. V was trimmed by 0 bases and J by 8 bases, leaving 5 bases between them. CDR3 length: 12 residues. CDR3 sequence: CASSLVGEKLFF. The DNA for the CDR3 is TGCGCCAGCAGCTTGGTTGGCGAAAAACTGTTTTTT.

CDR3 loop: CASSQTAGTGNTGELFF. DNA of the CDR3: TGTGCCAGCAGTCAGACGGCCGGGACAGGGAACACCGGGGAGCTGTTTTTT. This chain uses TRBV27 with TRBJ2-2; 8 bases map to TRBD1. CDR3 size: 17 residues. The germline CDR1 and CDR2 sequences are MNHEY and SMNVEV (reference sequence). J lost 1 base, V lost 5 bases, and 9 bases had no gene match.

The chain carries TRBV2 and TRBJ2-1; 7 bases map to TRBD2. The CDR3 length is 14 residues. From germline, CDR1 is SNHLY and CDR2 FYNNEI. J gave up 4 bases and V 4 bases, and 4 bases lay outside the gene matches. The CDR3 DNA sequence: TGTGCCAGCAGTGCCCTAGCGGAATACAATGAGCAGTTCTTC. Protein sequence: CASSALAEYNEQFF.

The J gene is TRBJ2-3, the V gene TRBV28, with 16 bases identical to TRBD2. Trimming removed 6 bases from V and 1 base from J; junction bases left unmatched: 13. From germline, CDR1 is MDHEN and CDR2 SYDVKM. The CDR3 has 20 amino acids. In DNA form, the CDR3 reads TGTGCCAGCAGCCCCGGGGGACTAGCGGGAGGGCCAGGGGGCACAGATACGCAGTATTTT. Amino acid sequence: CASSPGGLAGGPGGTDTQYF.

The V call is TRBV28, the J call TRBJ1-5; D may be TRBD1 (5 bases). Trimming shortened V by 3 bases and J by 4 bases, and 13 bases separated the two germline ends. The CDR3 is made up of 15 amino acids. Germline CDR1 and CDR2: MDHEN and SYDVKM. CDR3 loop: CASSLGAAGNQPQHF. The CDR3 coding sequence is TGTGCCAGCAGTTTGGGAGCGGCAGGGAATCAGCCCCAGCATTTT.

This chain uses TRBV27 with TRBJ2-7, with a weak D call TRBD1 (6 bases). V dropped 0 bases and J dropped 2 bases, with 14 bases sitting between them. The CDR3 has 16 residues. Looked up from germline, CDR1 is MNHEY and CDR2 is SMNVEV (reference sequence). CDR3 nucleotides: TGTGCCAGCAGTTTATCGGGAGCAGCAGGGGCCTACGAGCAGTACTTC. Translating gives CASSLSGAAGAYEQYF.